Below, 5 T cell receptor beta chains from the same sample are listed, as sequenced in a study of blood T cells in healthy people across ages. With a J-beta primer mix and a sample-barcoded 5' primer, a second PCR ran about 7 to 12 cycles. TCRdb reprocessed the 5' RACE reads with MiXCR, giving one entry per CDR3 protein. The table lists about 1.8 million distinct CDR3 sequences, about 50% of them singletons. Specimen: blood. These receptors were obtained from a woman aged 40 to 50 in good health.

This clonotype has a handful of counts. The rearrangement uses TRBV4-3 and TRBJ1-5; TRBD1 is a possible D gene (6 bases). CDR1 is LGHNA and CDR2 is YSLEER in the germline V gene. The CDR3 has 14 amino acids. Between the trimmed V and J ends, which lost 0 bases and 6 bases, there was a span of 9 bases. For the CDR3, the DNA is TGCGCCAGCAGCCAAGAGACAGGAGGTCAGCCCCAGCATTTT. It yields the protein CASSQETGGQPQHF.

The rearrangement joins TRBV6-6 to TRBJ2-5, with TRBD1 as a possible D gene (6 bases). Germline V gene data show CDR1 as MNHNY and CDR2 as SVGAGI (reference sequence). The CDR3 runs 13 residues. The V end lost 7 bases, the J end lost 1 base, and 10 bases lay between the germline ends. DNA for the CDR3: TGTGCCAGCATCGACAGGCCCCAAGAGACCCAGTACTTC. This sequence encodes CASIDRPQETQYF.

This clonotype was observed a handful of times. The chain employs TRBV6-1 and TRBJ2-5, with no clear D. In germline, CDR1 is MNHNS, CDR2 SASEGT. The CDR3 runs 12 residues. Trimming took off 1 base at V and 1 base at J, with 1 base between the two ends. CDR3 in amino acids: CASSEVQETQYF. CDR3 DNA: TGTGCCAGCAGTGAAGTCCAAGAGACCCAGTACTTC.

This rearrangement joins TRBV4-2 to TRBJ1-1; 8 nucleotides match TRBD1. Looked up from germline, CDR1 is LGHNA and CDR2 is YNFKEQ. This CDR3 is 16 amino acids long. The junction had 10 bases not matched to a gene; V was cut back by 1 base and J by 6 bases. CDR3 amino acids: CASSQVRTGSHPEAFF. Here the CDR3 DNA reads TGTGCCAGCAGCCAAGTCCGGACAGGGTCGCACCCTGAAGCTTTCTTT.

The V call is TRBV5-1, the J call TRBJ2-5; D is ambiguous. This CDR3 region has 15 residues. Germline CDR1 SGHRS, CDR2 YFSETQ. Trimming removed 5 bases from V and 1 base from J, with 15 bases in between. CDR3 sequence reads: CASRAVGRTQETQYF. CDR3 DNA sequence: TGCGCCAGCAGGGCTGTAGGGCGCACCCAAGAGACCCAGTACTTC.